Presented here are 15 T cell receptor beta chains from one specimen sequenced in a study of T cells in Graves' hyperthyroidism and ophthalmopathy. Using RNA transcripts as the source, TCR beta CDR3 regions were amplified. When the TCR CDR3 underwent first-round RT-PCR, the HTBI primer set was used. TCRdb passed the multiplex PCR reads through MiXCR, listing each CDR3 protein once. The sample contains approximately 600,000 distinct CDR3 sequences, about 15% of which appear only once. The sample comprised blood. The receptors stem from a woman aged 40 to 50 with Graves' ophthalmopathy.

On this clonotype: A much larger clone sits a single nucleotide away, making a read error possible. The rearrangement links TRBV20-1 to TRBJ1-1; D remains unclear. Germline lookup yields CDR1 DFQATT and CDR2 SNEGSKA (reference sequence). The CDR3 spans 12 residues. Written as DNA, the CDR3 is TGCGGTGCGTATACTAGGGACACTGAAGCTTTCTTT. This translates into CGAYTRDTEAFF.

This clonotype has only a few counts. V and J are TRBV18 and TRBJ2-5; TRBD1 is a possible D gene (6 bases). The CDR3 contains 13 residues. With 5 bases removed from V and 3 bases from J, the gap between germline ends came to 10 bases. Germline V gene lookup returns CDR1 KGHSH and CDR2 LQKENI. The CDR3 reads CASSVRQEETQYF. The CDR3 bases are TGTGCCAGCTCAGTGCGACAGGAAGAGACCCAGTACTTC.

This clonotype was seen repeatedly, ten times or more. The CDR3 region has the DNA TGTGCCAGCAGTTTAGGCAGGGTTCGTTACGAGCAGTACTTC. Amino acids: CASSLGRVRYEQYF. The chain uses TRBV12-3 or TRBV12-4 and TRBJ2-7, with D tentatively TRBD1 (5 bases). V dropped 1 base and J dropped 4 bases, with 11 bases sitting between them. There are 14 residues in the CDR3.

This clonotype has ten or more counts. The chain carries TRBV28 and TRBJ2-2, with 8 bases fitting TRBD1. With V trimmed by 3 bases and J by 6 bases, 9 bases remained unmatched. The CDR3 is made up of 16 amino acids. The germline V gene encodes CDR1 MDHEN and CDR2 SYDVKM. CDR3 sequence (DNA): TGTGCCAGCAGTTTTTTCATCGGACAGGGATCCGGGGAGCTGTTTTTT. Translation gives CASSFFIGQGSGELFF.

The sample holds many counts of this clonotype. This chain links TRBV28 with TRBJ1-1, with D unresolved. The CDR3 is 14 residues long. Germline V CDR1 and CDR2: MDHEN, SYDVKM. V was clipped by 7 bases and J by 2 bases, with 14 bases between them. CDR3 sequence: CASTSGSPNTEAFF. DNA for the CDR3: TGTGCCAGCACCTCCGGCAGTCCCAACACTGAAGCTTTCTTT.

This clonotype was picked up many times. The chain employs TRBV13 and TRBJ2-5; 7 bases are a match to TRBD2. CDR1 PRHDT and CDR2 FYEKMQ come from the germline V gene (reference sequence). The CDR3 is made up of 15 amino acids. V shed 5 bases, J shed 1 base, and the junction held 7 bases outside the gene matches. The CDR3 protein is CASSTRAGAQETQYF. In DNA form, the CDR3 reads TGTGCCAGCAGCACCCGGGCGGGAGCCCAAGAGACCCAGTACTTC. The full variable domain, in which reference TRBV13 and TRBJ2-5 provide the parts outside the CDR3, is AAGVIQSPRHLIKEKRETATLKCYPIPRHDTVYWYQQGPGQDPQFLISFYEKMQSDKGSIPDRFSAQQFSDYHSELNMSSLELGDSALYFCASSTRAGAQETQYFGPGTRLLVL.

Many counts were recorded for this clonotype. This chain connects TRBV4-2 to TRBJ1-1, with D possibly matching TRBD1 (5 bases). The CDR3 sequence is 15 residues long. Germline V gives CDR1 LGHNA, CDR2 YNFKEQ. The germline V and J ends were trimmed by 4 bases and 0 bases, with 12 bases remaining between them. CDR3 sequence reads: CASSPNGAMNTEAFF. CDR3 DNA: TGTGCCAGCAGCCCGAACGGGGCCATGAACACTGAAGCTTTCTTT.

This clonotype has ten or more counts. The chain joins TRBV30 to TRBJ2-5, with TRBD2 matching 8 bases. Germline V CDR1 and CDR2: GTSNPN, SVGIG (reference sequence). After removal of 3 bases from V and 4 bases from J, the junction contained 13 bases not matched to a gene. The CDR3 covers 16 residues. Written as DNA, the CDR3 is TGTGCCTGGAGGGGCCCCTCGGGAGGGGCCGGAGAGACCCAGTACTTC. This sequence encodes CAWRGPSGGAGETQYF.

This clonotype was recorded many times. The V and J genes are TRBV6-2 or TRBV6-3 and TRBJ2-4, with D unclear. The CDR3 is 14 amino acids. The V gene's germline CDR1 is MNHEY and CDR2 SVGEGT. The V end was cut by 5 bases, the J end by 4 bases, with 12 bases between. CDR3 coding DNA: TGTGCCAGCAGTCCCCCCGGAGTAAAAAACATTCAGTACTTC. Translated, it gives CASSPPGVKNIQYF.

This clonotype was found a few times. The chain couples TRBV7-2 to TRBJ1-5; 8 bases are a match to TRBD1. V gave up 2 bases and J gave up 7 bases; unmatched junction bases: 10. The germline V gene encodes CDR1 SGHTA and CDR2 FQGNSA. This CDR3 comprises 16 residues. As DNA, the CDR3 is TGTGCCAGCAGCTTATCGGGCAGGGGGCGAGGGCAGCCCCAGCATTTT. This translates into CASSLSGRGRGQPQHF.

The rearrangement joins TRBV27 to TRBJ1-6; tentatively, D is TRBD1 (5 bases). The length of the CDR3 is 14 residues. The germline V and J ends were trimmed by 3 bases and 9 bases, with 12 bases remaining between them. Germline V gene lookup returns CDR1 MNHEY and CDR2 SMNVEV (reference sequence). The CDR3 bases are TGTGCCAGCAGTTTTGGCCAGGGACGTTCACCCCTCCACTTT. Its protein is CASSFGQGRSPLHF.

In this sample, this clonotype turned up many times. The rearrangement links TRBV6-2 or TRBV6-3 to TRBJ2-2; D unclear. Germline CDR1 MNHEY, CDR2 SVGEGT. V was cut by 0 bases and J by 3 bases, with 8 bases left in between. This CDR3 has 15 residues. CDR3 DNA: TGTGCCAGCAGTTACTCAGCCAGACACACCGGGGAGCTGTTTTTT. This sequence encodes CASSYSARHTGELFF.

The rearrangement links TRBV4-3 to TRBJ1-1, with D uncertain. V was shortened by 0 bases and J by 3 bases, with 11 bases between the two germline ends. The germline V gene encodes CDR1 LGHNA and CDR2 YSLEER. The CDR3 is made up of 15 amino acids. CDR3 region: CASSQEVGTDTEAFF. CDR3 DNA: TGCGCCAGCAGCCAAGAGGTCGGAACCGACACTGAAGCTTTCTTT.

This clonotype showed up many times. The chain carries TRBV30 and TRBJ2-7, with D perhaps matching TRBD2 (5 bases). Per germline, CDR1 GTSNPN and CDR2 SVGIG (reference sequence). V was cut by 2 bases and J by 4 bases, with 9 bases left in between. This CDR3 is 12 amino acids long. CDR3 sequence reads: CAWSPSGYEQYF. The DNA of the CDR3 is TGTGCCTGGAGTCCCTCGGGGTACGAGCAGTACTTC. The whole variable domain, remainder taken from reference TRBV30 and TRBJ2-7, is SQTIHQWPATLVQPVGSPLSLECTVEGTSNPNLYWYRQAAGRGLQLLFYSVGIGQISSEVPQNLSASRPQDRQFILSSKKLLLSDSGFYLCAWSPSGYEQYFGPGTRLTVT.

This clonotype showed up just a few times. This rearrangement joins TRBV12-3 or TRBV12-4 to TRBJ2-1; tentatively, D is TRBD1 or TRBD2 (5 bases each). V lost 6 bases, J lost 9 bases, and 15 bases lay in between. This CDR3 comprises 13 residues. CDR3: CASRTTLGGEQFF. In nucleotides, the CDR3 is TGTGCCAGCAGGACAACCCTTGGGGGTGAGCAGTTCTTC.